A selection of T cell receptor beta chains follows, all from one sample in a study of spatial heterogeneity in lung cancer. TCRdb ran MiXCR on the 5' RACE reads and lists one entry per CDR3 protein. The sample carries just over 75,000 distinct CDR3 sequences, under 8.5% recorded once. The source was PBMCs, collected at surgery. Receptor source: a male donor with early-stage non-small cell lung cancer. Each CDR3 is given with its conserved first and last residue. A D gene is named only where the DNA matches it firmly. Size values are once, few and many counts, or a class for expanded clones, and some rows have none.

NA,TRBJ2-7,TRBV7-9,NA,CASSPVMGHEQYF,TGTGCCAGCAGCCCCGTTATGGGCCACGAGCAGTACTTC
NA,TRBJ2-1,TRBV11-3,many,CASRLGDGFSYNEQFF,TGTGCCAGCAGACTAGGGGACGGATTCTCCTACAATGAGCAGTTCTTC
NA,TRBJ2-2,TRBV19,NA,CASSIGPHGLSWDTGELFF,TGTGCCAGTAGTATCGGACCCCACGGACTCTCATGGGACACCGGGGAGCTGTTTTTT
TRBD1,TRBJ1-5,TRBV5-1,NA,CASSLRPQGVGFNQPQHF,TGCGCCAGCAGCCTGCGGCCCCAGGGGGTAGGATTCAATCAGCCCCAGCATTTT
NA,TRBJ1-2,TRBV29-1,NA,CSVAGNYGYTF,TGCAGCGTTGCCGGGAACTATGGCTACACCTTC
NA,TRBJ2-7,TRBV5-1,few,CASSYRPGEQYF,TGCGCCAGCAGCTACCGACCGGGTGAGCAGTACTTC
NA,TRBJ1-6,TRBV5-1,NA,CASSLGLTNSPLHF,TGCGCCAGCAGCCTAGGACTTACTAATTCACCCCTCCACTTT
NA,TRBJ2-7,TRBV18,NA,CASSLGGQGKSYEQYF,TGTGCCAGCTCACTGGGGGGCCAGGGGAAATCCTACGAGCAGTACTTC
NA,TRBJ2-1,TRBV4-2,many,CASSQDRGGVWANNEQFF,TGTGCCAGCAGCCAAGATCGAGGCGGCGTTTGGGCGAACAATGAGCAGTTCTTC
NA,TRBJ2-1,TRBV2,many,CASSEPVGADIYNEQFF,TGTGCCAGCAGTGAACCAGTAGGCGCGGACATCTACAATGAGCAGTTCTTC
NA,TRBJ2-7,TRBV6-2/TRBV6-3,few,CASSYSGMEDHEQYF,TGTGCCAGCAGTTACTCCGGGATGGAGGACCACGAGCAGTACTTC
TRBD2,TRBJ2-1,TRBV20-1,many,CSARDPTSGRDEQFF,TGCAGTGCTAGAGATCCCACTAGCGGGAGAGATGAGCAGTTCTTC
TRBD1,TRBJ1-2,TRBV12-3/TRBV12-4,many,CASSLAGGGYTF,TGTGCCAGCAGTTTGGCAGGGGGAGGCTACACCTTC
TRBD1,TRBJ1-5,TRBV12-3/TRBV12-4,many,CASSRTGNSNQPQHF,TGTGCCAGCAGTCGGACAGGGAATAGCAATCAGCCCCAGCATTTT
TRBD2,TRBJ2-1,TRBV29-1,many,CSAKTGTSVDNEQFF,TGCAGCGCCAAAACCGGGACTAGCGTAGACAATGAGCAGTTCTTC
TRBD2,TRBJ2-4,TRBV9,once,CASSLGEGLAKNIQYF,TGTGCCAGCAGCCTTGGGGAGGGACTAGCCAAAAACATTCAGTACTTC
NA,TRBJ1-3,TRBV30,many,CAWSDGTFRVSGNTIYF,TGTGCCTGGAGTGATGGGACCTTCAGGGTATCAGGAAACACCATATATTTT
NA,TRBJ2-1,TRBV20-1,few,CSARGLVGTNEQFF,TGCAGTGCTAGAGGACTAGTTGGGACCAATGAGCAGTTCTTC
NA,TRBJ2-5,TRBV6-6,many,CASSPRRTIGETQYF,TGTGCCAGCAGTCCCCGCCGTACCATCGGGGAGACCCAGTACTTC
NA,TRBJ1-1,TRBV6-5,NA,CASSYTEATEAFF,TGTGCCAGCAGTTACACCGAAGCCACTGAAGCTTTCTTT
NA,TRBJ1-1,TRBV6-4,once,CASSEQGGVAEAFF,TGTGCCAGCAGTGAACAGGGAGGGGTGGCTGAAGCTTTCTTT
TRBD2,TRBJ2-5,TRBV3-1,many,CASSHLAGLKEETQYF,TGTGCCAGCAGCCACCTAGCGGGACTCAAGGAAGAGACCCAGTACTTC
NA,TRBJ1-1,TRBV6-6,many,CASKGSLNTEAFF,TGTGCCAGCAAAGGCTCTCTGAACACTGAAGCTTTCTTT
NA,TRBJ2-3,TRBV5-1,few,CASSLTEGGTDTQYF,TGCGCCAGCAGCTTGACTGAAGGGGGCACAGATACGCAGTATTTT
NA,TRBJ2-3,TRBV29-1,medium-sized,CSVVRILSGPDTQYF,NA
NA,TRBJ2-1,TRBV27,many,CASVGGEATYNEQFF,TGTGCCAGCGTCGGTGGCGAGGCAACCTACAATGAGCAGTTCTTC
NA,TRBJ2-2,TRBV19,many,CASNKPGRGELFF,TGTGCCAGTAATAAGCCCGGGAGAGGGGAGCTGTTTTTT